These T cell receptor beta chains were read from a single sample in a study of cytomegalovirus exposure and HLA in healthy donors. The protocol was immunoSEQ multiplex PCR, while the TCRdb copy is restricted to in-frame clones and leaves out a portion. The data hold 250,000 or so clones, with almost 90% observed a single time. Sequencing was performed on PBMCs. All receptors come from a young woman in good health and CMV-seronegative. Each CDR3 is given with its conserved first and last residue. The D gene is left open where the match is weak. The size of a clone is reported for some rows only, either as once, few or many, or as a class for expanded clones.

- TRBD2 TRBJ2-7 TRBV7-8 TGTGCCAGCAGCTTACTGGGACTAGCGGGGGGCGAGCAGTACTTC CASSLLGLAGGEQYF
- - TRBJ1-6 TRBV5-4 TGTGCCAGCAGCCCGCCAGGTCATCAGTTACCCCTCCACTTT CASSPPGHQLPLHF
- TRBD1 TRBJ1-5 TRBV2 TGTGCCAGCACCCTCGACAGGGGAAGACATCAGCCCCAGCATTTT CASTLDRGRHQPQHF
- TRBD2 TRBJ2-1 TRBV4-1 TGCGCCAGCAGCCTCGGGACTAGCGGGATTACCTACAATGAGCAGTTCTTC CASSLGTSGITYNEQFF
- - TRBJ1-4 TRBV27 TGTGCCAGCAGTTCCTACTACAGGGTCGATAATGAAAAACTGTTTTTT CASSSYYRVDNEKLFF
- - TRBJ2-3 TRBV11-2 TGTGCCAGCAGCCTTATCGATAGCTGGGCGCAGTATTTT CASSLIDSWAQYF
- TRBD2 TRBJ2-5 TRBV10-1 TGCGCCAGCAGTCCCCTGCGGGGGAAGCAAGAGACCCAGTACTTC CASSPLRGKQETQYF
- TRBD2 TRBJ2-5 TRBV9 TGTGCCAGCAGCGTAGCCCCCCGGCTAGCGGCCGAGACCCAGTACTTC CASSVAPRLAAETQYF
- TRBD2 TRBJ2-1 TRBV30 TGTGCCTGGAGAACTAGCGGGAAGAAAAATGAGCAGTTCTTC CAWRTSGKKNEQFF
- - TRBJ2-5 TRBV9 TGTGCCAGCAGCGTAGCTGCAGGGGAAGAGACCCAGTACTTC CASSVAAGEETQYF
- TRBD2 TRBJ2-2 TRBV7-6 TGTGCCAGCAGCTTAGCCTGGCTAGCGGGGTCCGGGGAGCTGTTTTTT CASSLAWLAGSGELFF
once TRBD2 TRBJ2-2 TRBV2 TGTGCCAGCAGTAGCGGGGGGGCGTCCGGGGAGCTGTTTTTT CASSSGGASGELFF
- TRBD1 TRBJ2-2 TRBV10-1 TGCGCCAGCTCAGACAGGGCCGGGGAGCTGTTTTTT CASSDRAGELFF
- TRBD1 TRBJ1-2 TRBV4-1 TGCGCCAGCAGCCAAGATGGGGACAGGGGGTTACAGGAGAATGGCTACACCTTC CASSQDGDRGLQENGYTF
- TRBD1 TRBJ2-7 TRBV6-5 TGTGCCAGCAGTTACCGGACAGGGACCGACGAGCAGTACTTC CASSYRTGTDEQYF
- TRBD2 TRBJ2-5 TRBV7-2 TGTGCCAGCAGCCAGCGGGGGGAGACCCAGTACTTC CASSQRGETQYF
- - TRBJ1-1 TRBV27 TGTGCCAGCAGTTTAACCGGGGCTGAAGCTTTCTTT CASSLTGAEAFF
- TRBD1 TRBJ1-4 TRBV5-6 TGTGCCAGCAGCTTTGAGTCCGGGACAGGGTATGAAAAACTGTTTTTT CASSFESGTGYEKLFF
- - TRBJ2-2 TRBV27 TGTGCCAGCAGTTTCGCGAACACCGGGGAGCTGTTTTTT CASSFANTGELFF
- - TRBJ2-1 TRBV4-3 TGCGCCAGCAGCCAAGTCCAGGGTACTGAGCAGTTCTTC CASSQVQGTEQFF
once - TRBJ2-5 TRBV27 TGTGCCAGCAGGCCAGGTAGTAAGCTGGAGACCCAGTACTTC CASRPGSKLETQYF
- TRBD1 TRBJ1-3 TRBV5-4 TGTGCCAGCACCCTGACAGGGAGCTCTGGAAACACCATATATTTT CASTLTGSSGNTIYF
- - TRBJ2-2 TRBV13 TGTGCCAGCAGCTTAGGCAGCAGGGGGGCAAACACCGGGGAGCTGTTTTTT CASSLGSRGANTGELFF
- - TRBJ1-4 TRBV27 TGTGCCAGCAGTTTTATCCGGGATCGGGAAAAACTGTTTTTT CASSFIRDREKLFF
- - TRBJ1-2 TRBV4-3 TGCGCCAGCAGCCAAGTATTCTCCGCAGGGAATGGCTACACCTTC CASSQVFSAGNGYTF
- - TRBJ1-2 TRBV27 TGTGCCAGCAGTTTAGGGCAGACCTATGGCTACACCTTC CASSLGQTYGYTF
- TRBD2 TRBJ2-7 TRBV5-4 TGTGCCAGCAGCTTAACGGGGGGGCAGGAGCAGTACTTC CASSLTGGQEQYF
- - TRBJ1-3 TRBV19 TGTGCCAGTACCCAAGAGCGGGGGTCTGGAAACACCATATATTTT CASTQERGSGNTIYF
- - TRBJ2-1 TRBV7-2 TGTGCCAGCAGCTTAGCTTTCCGGCGGGATGAGCAGTTCTTC CASSLAFRRDEQFF
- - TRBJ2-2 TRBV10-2 TGCGCCAGCAGGAGACAGACGAACACCGGGGAGCTGTTTTTT CASRRQTNTGELFF
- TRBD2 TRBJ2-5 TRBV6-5 TGTGCCAGCATCAAAGGTGGGGGACTACAAGAGACCCAGTACTTC CASIKGGGLQETQYF
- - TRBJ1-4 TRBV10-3 TGTGCCACCTCAAGCCGAGGACAAAATGAAAAACTGTTTTTT CATSSRGQNEKLFF
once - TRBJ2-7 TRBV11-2 TGTGCCAGCAGCTTAACCCCGCGGGGCAGGTCCTACGAGCAGTACTTC CASSLTPRGRSYEQYF
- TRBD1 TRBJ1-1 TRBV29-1 TGCAGCGCCCCGGAGAAATCGGGACAGGGTAAGAACACTGAAGCTTTCTTT CSAPEKSGQGKNTEAFF
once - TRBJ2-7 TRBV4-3 TGCGCCAGCAGCCAAGATCGAGGCTACGAGCAGTACTTC CASSQDRGYEQYF
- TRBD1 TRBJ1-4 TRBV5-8 TGTGCCAGTAACCGGGACAGAGGTAATGAAAAACTGTTTTTT CASNRDRGNEKLFF
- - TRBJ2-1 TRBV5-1 TGCGCCAGCAGCTTGGGAGGGGGTGAGCAGTTCTTC CASSLGGGEQFF
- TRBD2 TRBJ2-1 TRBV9 TGTGCCAGCAGTTCCAGCGGGGGGGTAGGCAATGAGCAGTTCTTC CASSSSGGVGNEQFF
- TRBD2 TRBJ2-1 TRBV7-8 TGTGCCAGCAGCTTATCGGTTCTAGCGGGGGGAAATGAGCAGTTCTTC CASSLSVLAGGNEQFF
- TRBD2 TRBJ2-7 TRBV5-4 TGTGCCAGCAGCGGGGAGGGTTCCTACGAGCAGTACTTC CASSGEGSYEQYF
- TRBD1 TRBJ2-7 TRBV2 TGTGCCAGCAGGGACAGGGGGCTGAACGAGCAGTACTTC CASRDRGLNEQYF
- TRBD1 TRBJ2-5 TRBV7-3 TGTGCCAGCAGCGAGGGACAGGGGGCGGCGGAGACCCAGTACTTC CASSEGQGAAETQYF
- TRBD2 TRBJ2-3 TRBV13 TGTGCCAGCAGCTCAAGGACTAGCGGAATCACAGATACGCAGTATTTT CASSSRTSGITDTQYF
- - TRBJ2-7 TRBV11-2 TGTGCCAGCAGCTTGGAACCTGGCAGGGGCCACGAGCAGTACTTC CASSLEPGRGHEQYF
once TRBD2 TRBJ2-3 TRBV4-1 TGCGCCAGCAGCCAAGATAGGAGTAGCGGGAACCCAGATACGCAGTATTTT CASSQDRSSGNPDTQYF
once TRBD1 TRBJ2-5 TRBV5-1 TGCGCCAGCAACCCCTCACAGGGGGCGAGAGAGACCCAGTACTTC CASNPSQGARETQYF
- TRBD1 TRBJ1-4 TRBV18 TGTGCCAGCTCACCGGGGACAGGGGTGGGCGAAAAACTGTTTTTT CASSPGTGVGEKLFF
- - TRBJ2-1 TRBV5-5 TGTGCCAGCAGCTTGGGTTCGCGAGCTAACTCCTACAATGAGCAGTTCTTC CASSLGSRANSYNEQFF
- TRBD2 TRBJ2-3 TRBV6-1 TGTGCCAGCAGTGAATCCCGCACTAGCGGAAACACAGATACGCAGTATTTT CASSESRTSGNTDTQYF
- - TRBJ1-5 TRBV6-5 TGTGCCAGCAGTTACGCATCGGGACAGCCCCAGCATTTT CASSYASGQPQHF
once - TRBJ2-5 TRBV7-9 TGTGCCAGCAGCTTAGTACTGGGGCCGAAGACCCAGTACTTC CASSLVLGPKTQYF
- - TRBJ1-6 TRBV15 TGTGCCACCAGCCGGTTCTGGGGCAGGGGCATGAATTCACCCCTCCACTTT CATSRFWGRGMNSPLHF
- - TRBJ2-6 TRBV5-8 TGTGCCAGCAGCTTGGTCCCAGGGGCGGGTGGGGCCAACGTCCTGACTTTC CASSLVPGAGGANVLTF
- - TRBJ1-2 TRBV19 TGTGCCAGTAGTATAGGACAGGACCGTGCCTATGGCTACACCTTC CASSIGQDRAYGYTF
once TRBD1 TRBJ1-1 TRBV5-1 TGCGCCAGCAGCGTTACAGGGGCCTATTCTGAAGCTTTCTTT CASSVTGAYSEAFF
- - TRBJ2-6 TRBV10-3 TGTGCCATCAGTTCGACACAAAGCTCTGGGGCCAACGTCCTGACTTTC CAISSTQSSGANVLTF
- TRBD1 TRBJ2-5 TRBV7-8 TGTGCCAGCAGCTTCCCCCGAGGACAGGGTGAGCAAGAGACCCAGTACTTC CASSFPRGQGEQETQYF
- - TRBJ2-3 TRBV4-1 TGCGCCAGCAGCCAAGATAATACAGCGGCCCCAGATACGCAGTATTTT CASSQDNTAAPDTQYF